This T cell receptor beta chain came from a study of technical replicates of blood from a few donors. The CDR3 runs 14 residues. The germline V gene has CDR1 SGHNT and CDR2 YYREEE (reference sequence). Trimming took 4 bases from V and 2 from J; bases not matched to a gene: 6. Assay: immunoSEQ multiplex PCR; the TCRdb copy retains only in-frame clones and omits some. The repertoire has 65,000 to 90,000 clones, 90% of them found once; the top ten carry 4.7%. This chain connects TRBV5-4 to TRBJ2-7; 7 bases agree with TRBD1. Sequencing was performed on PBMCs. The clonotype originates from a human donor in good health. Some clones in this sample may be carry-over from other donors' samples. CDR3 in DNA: TGTGCCAGCAGCAGAACAGGGGTTACCTACGAGCAGTACTTC. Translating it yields CASSRTGVTYEQYF. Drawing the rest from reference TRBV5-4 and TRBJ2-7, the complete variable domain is ETGVTQSPTHLIKTRGQQVTLRCSSQSGHNTVSWYQQALGQGPQFIFQYYREEENGRGNFPPRFSGLQFPNYSSELNVNALELDDSALYLCASSRTGVTYEQYFGPGTRLTVT.